Shown below are 20 T cell receptor beta chains from a single sample sequenced in a study of T cells after yellow fever vaccination. A single record per CDR3 protein comes from TCRdb applying MiXCR to the 5' RACE reads. The sample has about 110,000 distinct CDR3 sequences, 8% to 9.5% seen once. The material was CD8+ T cells sorted from PBMCs, obtained 45 days after the yellow fever booster vaccination. The receptors were sampled from a man aged 25 to 40 who received the YFV17D yellow fever vaccine.

In its sample, this clonotype was seen a few times. This chain connects TRBV5-4 to TRBJ2-7, with unresolved D. Germline V CDR1 and CDR2: SGHNT, YYREEE (reference sequence). Trimming removed 0 bases at V and 7 bases at J, with 11 bases between. This CDR3 comprises 13 residues. The DNA for the CDR3 is TGTGCCAGCAGCTTGGAAGTCTACCCGGAGCAGTACTTC. Its protein is CASSLEVYPEQYF.

The chain links TRBV20-1 to TRBJ1-1; D is undetermined. Germline CDR1 DFQATT, CDR2 SNEGSKA (reference sequence). Trimming took off 1 base at V and 3 bases at J, with 9 bases between the two ends. This CDR3 comprises 13 residues. DNA of the CDR3: TGCAGTGCTAGAGGCCTTGTGGACACTGAAGCTTTCTTT. Translation: CSARGLVDTEAFF.

Note on this clonotype: A much larger clone lies a single base off, so this may be a read error. V gene TRBV25-1 combines with J gene TRBJ1-1; TRBD1 is a possible D gene (5 bases). The germline V and J ends were trimmed by 5 bases and 6 bases, with 19 bases remaining between them. The CDR3 extends over 15 amino acids. Germline-derived CDR1 and CDR2 are MGHDK and SYGVNS. CDR3 residues: CASSRGSSSSAEAFF. CDR3 coding DNA: TGTGCCAGCAGTAGGGGTTCCAGTTCCAGCGCTGAAGCTTTCTTT. The variable domain in full, with the rest retrieved from reference TRBV25-1 and TRBJ1-1, is EADIYQTPRYLVIGTGKKITLECSQTMGHDKMYWYQQDPGMELHLIHYSYGVNSTEKGDLSSESTVSRIRTEHFPLTLESARPSHTSQYLCASSRGSSSSAEAFFGQGTRLTVV.

This clonotype was seen at least ten times. The chain recombines TRBV10-2 with TRBJ2-7, with a possible D match to TRBD1 (5 bases). Germline V gene data show CDR1 as WSHSY and CDR2 as SAAADI. This CDR3 contains 12 residues. Deletions cut 3 bases from V and 5 bases from J, with 8 bases between. Here the CDR3 reads CASSEGVDEQYF. In DNA form, the CDR3 reads TGCGCCAGCAGTGAAGGGGTGGACGAGCAGTACTTC.

This chain connects TRBV7-9 to TRBJ2-7; 9 bases match TRBD2. The CDR3 extends over 14 amino acids. After removal of 4 bases from V and 1 base from J, the junction contained 2 bases not matched to a gene. The V gene's germline CDR1 is SEHNR and CDR2 FQNEAQ (reference sequence). In DNA form, the CDR3 reads TGTGCCAGCAGCTCCCTAGCGGGGTCCTACGAGCAGTACTTC. Protein product: CASSSLAGSYEQYF.

Points on this clonotype: The junction departs from the called germline gene at one end, perhaps through a read error. V is TRBV20-1 and J is TRBJ2-1, with a tentative D call TRBD2 (6 bases). The CDR3 runs to 16 residues. Germline V gives CDR1 DFQATT, CDR2 SNEGSKA (reference sequence). The CDR3 region has the DNA TGCACTGCTAGCGCGGACCTCGAGGGCCTAAACAATGAGCAGTTCTTC. Protein: CTASADLEGLNNEQFF.

V and J are TRBV11-2 and TRBJ2-6; D is unresolved. The germline V gene has CDR1 SGHAT and CDR2 FQNNGV. Trimming stripped 5 bases from V and 4 bases from J, with 24 bases between. The CDR3 length is 19 residues. The CDR3, as DNA: TGTGCCAGCAGCCCCCGTGTAGTCTGGGAAGCTCTCGGGGCCAACGTCCTGACTTTC. This gives the protein CASSPRVVWEALGANVLTF.

This clonotype appeared a few times. The chain uses TRBV20-1 and TRBJ1-1; 7 bases agree with TRBD1. V lost 2 bases, J lost 4 bases, and 1 base stayed unmatched. Germline CDR1 is DFQATT and CDR2 is SNEGSKA (reference sequence). The CDR3 length is 12 residues. The CDR3 loop reads CSARQGGTEAFF. CDR3 bases: TGCAGTGCTAGACAGGGGGGCACTGAAGCTTTCTTT.

This clonotype came up a few times. The rearrangement joins TRBV20-1 to TRBJ2-1; 7 nucleotides line up with TRBD2. Germline-derived CDR1 and CDR2 are DFQATT and SNEGSKA (reference sequence). This CDR3 spans 13 amino acids. Trimming at V came to 1 base and at J to 11 bases, leaving 8 bases not matched to a gene. CDR3 bases: TGCAGTGCTAGAGTTGGACTAGGATGGAAGCAGTTCTTC. Residues: CSARVGLGWKQFF.

This clonotype occurred many times. The chain carries TRBV7-8 and TRBJ2-3; a weak D match, TRBD2 (6 bases). This CDR3 has 14 amino acids. The V gene lost 10 bases and the J gene lost 6 bases, with 20 bases spanning the gap. Germline V lookup: CDR1 SGHVS, CDR2 FQNEAQ. This chain's CDR3 is CATTAENREDTQYF. The CDR3 DNA is TGTGCCACCACAGCTGAAAATCGGGAGGATACGCAGTATTTT.

Here the CDR3 DNA reads TGCAGTGCTAGGGAACTCTCAGGCTACAATGAGCAGTTCTTC. Its protein product is CSARELSGYNEQFF. V gene TRBV20-1 combines with J gene TRBJ2-1, with D hard to call. Germline values: CDR1 DFQATT, CDR2 SNEGSKA (reference sequence). Trimming left V 3 bases short and J 3 bases short, with 12 bases between. This CDR3 contains 14 residues.

The sample holds many counts of this clonotype. The J gene is TRBJ2-7, the V gene TRBV7-8; 8 nucleotides align to TRBD1. This CDR3 has 13 amino acids. The junction had 2 bases not matched to a gene; V was cut back by 5 bases and J by 2 bases. Looked up from germline, CDR1 is SGHVS and CDR2 is FQNEAQ. In DNA, the CDR3 is TGTGCCAGCAGCAACAGGGGGGCCTACGAGCAGTACTTC. This translates into CASSNRGAYEQYF. The whole variable domain, remainder taken from reference TRBV7-8 and TRBJ2-7, is GAGVSQSPRYKVAKRGQDVALRCDPISGHVSLFWYQQALGQGPEFLTYFQNEAQLDKSGLPSDRFFAERPEGSVSTLKIQRTQQEDSAVYLCASSNRGAYEQYFGPGTRLTVT.

The sample holds many counts of this clonotype. The chain links TRBV10-1 to TRBJ2-1; D remains ambiguous. V was pared by 4 bases and J by 8 bases, with 9 bases between. Germline V gene sequence: CDR1 WNHNN, CDR2 SYGVQD (reference sequence). The CDR3 consists of 12 residues. The CDR3, as DNA: TGCGCCAGCAGTGGGTCACCCGATGAGCAGTTCTTC. Its translation is CASSGSPDEQFF.

This clonotype has a handful of counts. This rearrangement joins TRBV20-1 to TRBJ2-3; 7 bases are a match to TRBD2. In germline, CDR1 is DFQATT, CDR2 SNEGSKA (reference sequence). Trimming took 2 bases from V and 0 from J; bases not matched to a gene: 8. This CDR3 region has 16 residues. The CDR3 DNA reads as TGCAGTGCTAGATTGACTACTAGCGAGAGCACAGATACGCAGTATTTT. Amino acid sequence: CSARLTTSESTDTQYF.

This clonotype was detected many times. This CDR3 is CASSWWQSNQPQHF. The CDR3 nucleotides are TGTGCCAGTAGTTGGTGGCAGTCCAATCAGCCCCAGCATTTT. The chain combines TRBV19 with TRBJ1-5; D unclear. Germline CDR1 reads LNHDA; CDR2 reads SQIVND (reference sequence). The germline V and J ends were trimmed by 5 bases and 3 bases, with 11 bases remaining between them. The CDR3 contains 14 residues.

This clonotype has at least ten counts. This chain connects TRBV28 to TRBJ2-1, with 16 bases matching TRBD2. The CDR3 covers 17 residues. V shed 5 bases and J 2 bases; nucleotides not matched to a gene: 3. CDR1 and CDR2 from the germline V gene are MDHEN and SYDVKM. For the CDR3, the DNA is TGTGCCAGCAGTGGGACTAGCGGGAGGGCCCCCTACAATGAGCAGTTCTTC. Protein sequence: CASSGTSGRAPYNEQFF.

This clonotype was seen repeatedly, ten times or more. CDR3 in DNA: TGTGCCAGCAGCTTCAGACTAGCGGGAGTGTCCCAAGAGACCCAGTACTTC. Translation: CASSFRLAGVSQETQYF. The rearrangement joins TRBV11-2 to TRBJ2-5, with 12 bases identical to TRBD2. The CDR3 is 17 residues long. The V gene end was trimmed by 3 bases and the J gene end by 1 base; junction bases not matched to a gene: 6. Germline assignment: CDR1 SGHAT and CDR2 FQNNGV.

In its sample, this clonotype was seen many times. The V gene is TRBV4-2, the J gene TRBJ2-1; D call uncertain. V was shortened by 1 base and J by 0 bases, with 7 bases between the two germline ends. Germline V gives CDR1 LGHNA, CDR2 YNFKEQ. The CDR3 contains 15 residues. The CDR3 protein is CASSQVLSSYNEQFF. The CDR3 DNA sequence: TGTGCCAGCAGCCAAGTGTTGAGCTCCTACAATGAGCAGTTCTTC.

This clonotype was found many times. The chain links TRBV6-5 to TRBJ2-5, with TRBD2 matching 7 bases. CDR1 MNHEY and CDR2 SVGAGI come from the germline V gene. The CDR3 is made up of 17 amino acids. Trimming at V came to 6 bases and at J to 3 bases, leaving 16 bases not matched to a gene. The CDR3 nucleotides are TGTGCCAGCAGAACCCCACCCCGACTAGCAACTGAAGAGACCCAGTACTTC. Its translation: CASRTPPRLATEETQYF.

This clonotype was counted between two and nine times. V gene TRBV12-3 or TRBV12-4 combines with J gene TRBJ2-3, with TRBD2 matching 9 bases. After removal of 1 base from V and 0 bases from J, the junction contained 11 bases not matched to a gene. The length of the CDR3 is 19 residues. CDR3 sequence: CASSLGAIAGVPSTDTQYF. DNA for the CDR3: TGTGCCAGCAGTTTAGGAGCCATAGCGGGAGTACCCAGCACAGATACGCAGTATTTT.